The rows below give T cell receptor beta chains drawn from one sample of a study of blood T cell repertoires in COVID-19. Sequenced by immunoSEQ multiplex PCR; TCRdb stores in-frame clones only, minus some. Among under 250,000 clones listed, 86% were seen once. Sequenced material: peripheral blood. The source of these receptors is a man older than 75 with acute or convalescent COVID-19. Both conserved end residues are part of each CDR3. D genes are given only for firm matches.

TRBV20-1	NA	CSATQGYEQYF
TRBV5-4	TRBD1	CASSPGTENTEAFF
TRBV10-1	NA	CASSESSGVTEAFF
TRBV28	TRBD1	CASSRTGTGGPVGQPQHF
TRBV7-3	NA	CASSLVSHNEQFF
TRBV5-1	TRBD2	CASSLAGGGVNNEQFF
TRBV24-1	NA	CATSDWAYGYTF
TRBV5-1	NA	CASSLGAGRNQETQYF
TRBV20-1	NA	CSARDTYGYTF
TRBV10-3	TRBD1	CAISDPTGVPYNEQFF
TRBV19	NA	CASTLTEGWQPQHF
TRBV5-5	NA	CASSLAGGLGYGYTF
TRBV6-5	TRBD2	CASSYGSGSSYEQYF
TRBV11-3	TRBD1	CASSEGALSGNTIYF
TRBV10-3	TRBD1	CAISGDRRVGQPQHF
TRBV19	TRBD2	CASTSTSGRDKNIQYF
TRBV9	NA	CASSARSGRVFEQFF
TRBV5-8	TRBD2	CASSHGRGEVLETQYF
TRBV2	NA	CASSEQAVGQFF
TRBV25-1	NA	CASSEFKGVYEKLFF
TRBV5-4	TRBD1	CASSLEPGTGHGELFF
TRBV15	NA	CATSRDRGETQYF
TRBV19	NA	CASIRGRANTGELFF
TRBV5-1	TRBD1	CASSLTGGPYNEQFF
TRBV6-6	TRBD1	CASSYPGTGENTIYF
TRBV9	TRBD1	CASSPGQTNTGELFF
TRBV18	TRBD1	CASNAGTGNYGYTF
TRBV14	TRBD1	CASSPETGTNTEAFF
TRBV6-5	TRBD2	CASITSSGAYNEQFF
TRBV5-1	TRBD1	CASSPTGDNYGYTF
TRBV10-3	TRBD1	CAISGGQGAYNEQFF
TRBV28	NA	CASGRQGPSEPLHF
TRBV6-5	NA	CASSYSTQANYGYTF
TRBV27	NA	CASSFVLGEPQHF
TRBV28	TRBD2	CASSTLAGPGREQFF
TRBV5-8	TRBD1	CASSFGQGQETQYF
TRBV6-6	NA	CASSGPELRGEKLFF
TRBV13	NA	CASSRSGIPSYEQYF
TRBV7-9	NA	CASSLWQNPGELFF
TRBV20-1	NA	CSAEGYETQYF
TRBV6-4	TRBD1	CASTNRGNQETQYF
TRBV7-6	NA	CASSFQGDTHDTQYF
TRBV6-2/TRBV6-3	NA	CASSYSFRTTYEQYF
TRBV28	NA	CASSSHTPPSPGYYGYTF
TRBV6-6	NA	CASSSGLVFSETQYF
TRBV28	NA	CASSNPLGTRGGYTF
TRBV6-5	NA	CASSRVGYEQYF
TRBV28	NA	CASTSFAAGPAGEKLFF
TRBV7-9	NA	CASSPWVGIEFNEQFF
TRBV10-1	TRBD1	CASSPGTGVDYGYTF
TRBV7-2	NA	CASSEYRTPLHF
TRBV7-2	NA	CASSLGRLNRRGNTEAFF
TRBV5-6	TRBD2	CASSWTGLPYEQYF
TRBV2	TRBD1	CASSEGQPTGGYTF
TRBV5-1	TRBD1	CASSLGQGSSYEQYF
TRBV27	NA	CASSLRLGRVEEKLFF
TRBV29-1	TRBD1	CSVEIGGEETQYF
TRBV20-1	TRBD2	CSASPGTSGWYQETQYF
TRBV20-1	NA	CSASVGGSKNIQYF